These T cell receptor beta chains were read from a single sample in a study of T cells in Graves' hyperthyroidism and ophthalmopathy. One entry per CDR3 protein, called by TCRdb with MiXCR from the multiplex PCR reads. This sample has 480,000 or so distinct CDR3 sequences, with over 13% found just once. Material for sequencing was blood. The receptor source for this set is a woman aged 18-35 years with Graves' hyperthyroidism. The CDR3 runs from the conserved cysteine through the conserved F or W. The order of the fields is V gene, D gene, clone size, J gene, CDR3 DNA, CDR3 protein. A D gene is named only where the DNA matches it firmly. Clone size appears in some rows only: once, few, many, or a class for an expanded clone.

TRBV7-3	TRBD2	many	TRBJ2-3	TGTGCCAGCAGCTTAAGCGGGGGGCTATTCCCAGATACGCAGTATTTT	CASSLSGGLFPDTQYF
TRBV12-3/TRBV12-4	TRBD2	-	TRBJ2-5	TGTGCCACCGGGACTAGCGGGCTCCAAGAGACCCAGTACTTC	CATGTSGLQETQYF
TRBV15	-	many	TRBJ1-2	TGTGCCACCAGCAGAGATGGGCTCTATGGCTACACCTTC	CATSRDGLYGYTF
TRBV20-1	-	-	TRBJ1-2	TGCAGTGCTCCGTTTAGCAGCTATGGCTACACCTTC	CSAPFSSYGYTF
TRBV6-1	-	few	TRBJ2-6	TGTGCCAGCAGTCGCGACAGGTCTACTCTGGGGGCCAACGTCCTGACTTTC	CASSRDRSTLGANVLTF
TRBV11-1	TRBD2	many	TRBJ2-1	TGTGCCAGCAGCTTAGAAGGGACAGGACGACTAGCGGGGCCGGGGAGCTCCTACAATGAGCAGTTCTTC	CASSLEGTGRLAGPGSSYNEQFF
TRBV7-7	-	few	TRBJ2-2	TGTGCCAGCAGCTTAGAAGGATTCGGGGAGCTGTTTTTT	CASSLEGFGELFF
TRBV12-3/TRBV12-4	-	many	TRBJ2-3	TGTGCCAGCAGTTCAGAGAAGTCGACCTTAACAGATACGCAGTATTTT	CASSSEKSTLTDTQYF
TRBV4-1	TRBD1	-	TRBJ2-3	TGCGCCAGCAGCCAAGAAAGGTTGACAGGGTTATTTGGGGATACGCAGTATTTT	CASSQERLTGLFGDTQYF
TRBV30	TRBD1	many	TRBJ1-1	TGTGCCGGACAGGAGAACACTGAAGCTTTCTTT	CAGQENTEAFF
TRBV5-1	TRBD1	many	TRBJ1-1	TGCGCCAGCAGCAGGGGACAGATCATGAACACTGAAGCTTTCTTT	CASSRGQIMNTEAFF
TRBV11-1	-	few	TRBJ1-3	TGTGCCAGCAGCGCCTCAGTAAGGACAGCTGGAAACACCATATATTTT	CASSASVRTAGNTIYF
TRBV18	-	many	TRBJ1-2	TGTGCCAGCTCACCAGCCAGAGCTAACTATGGCTACACCTTC	CASSPARANYGYTF
TRBV7-3	-	many	TRBJ2-5	TGTGCCAGCAGCCTCCCTACTAGTAGCCAGACCCAGTACTTC	CASSLPTSSQTQYF
TRBV14	-	many	TRBJ2-1	TGTGCCAGCAGCCAAGGGTGGGATCGATACAATGAGCAGTTCTTC	CASSQGWDRYNEQFF
TRBV12-3/TRBV12-4	-	many	TRBJ2-1	TGTGCCAGCAGCGGACCCTATGGGTACAATGAGCAGTTCTTC	CASSGPYGYNEQFF
TRBV20-1	TRBD2	many	TRBJ2-5	TGCAGTGCTAGACTAGCGGGGCGAGAGACCCAGTACTTC	CSARLAGRETQYF
TRBV7-9	TRBD1	many	TRBJ1-1	TGTGCCAGCAGCCCACGACAGGGCTCGGCTGAAGCTTTCTTT	CASSPRQGSAEAFF
TRBV29-1	TRBD1	few	TRBJ2-7	TGCAGCGCAGTCCCGGTGGGGACAGGGGGTTACGAGCAGTGCTTC	CSAVPVGTGGYEQCF
TRBV2	-	many	TRBJ2-3	TGTGCCAGCAGTGAGGTCGGGCAGAGCACAGATACGCAGTATTTT	CASSEVGQSTDTQYF
TRBV11-2	TRBD2	-	TRBJ2-7	TGTGCCAGCAGCTTAGATATGACTAGCGGGTACTACGAGCAGTACTTC	CASSLDMTSGYYEQYF
TRBV5-1	TRBD2	few	TRBJ2-5	TGCGCCAGCAGCTTTACTAGCGGGAGGCACCAAGAGACCCAGTACTTC	CASSFTSGRHQETQYF
TRBV18	-	few	TRBJ1-3	TGTGCCAGCTCACCACCTAAAAGGGGATCCTCTGGAAACACCATATATTTT	CASSPPKRGSSGNTIYF
TRBV20-1	-	many	TRBJ1-1	TGCAGTGCTGCTTACAGGGAAGGGACTGAAGCTTTCTTT	CSAAYREGTEAFF
TRBV10-3	-	-	TRBJ1-1	TGTGCCATCAGCGACGGGGGCGGTACTGAAGCTTTCTTT	CAISDGGGTEAFF
TRBV12-3/TRBV12-4	-	many	TRBJ2-1	TGTGCCAGCAGTGATGGCACGAATGAGCAGTTCTTC	CASSDGTNEQFF
TRBV10-3	-	many	TRBJ1-1	TGTGCCATCAGAACAGCGCCTCCAAACACTGAAGCTTTCTTT	CAIRTAPPNTEAFF
TRBV2	-	many	TRBJ2-3	TGTGCCAGCAGTGACCAGCTGATGCGCACAGATACGCAGTATTTT	CASSDQLMRTDTQYF
TRBV6-1	-	few	TRBJ2-3	TGTGCCAGCAAGTCCGGGGATACGCAGTATTTT	CASKSGDTQYF
TRBV19	-	few	TRBJ2-3	TGTGCCAGTAGCACCAACAGAGGTAGCACAGATACGCAGTATTTT	CASSTNRGSTDTQYF
TRBV20-1	-	many	TRBJ1-1	TGCAGTGCTAGAGTCCATGGTGGTGGCAGGAACACTGAAGCTTTCTTT	CSARVHGGGRNTEAFF
TRBV7-3	-	many	TRBJ2-1	TGTGCCAGCAGCTTAATCGCTACCCGAAGCAATGAGCAGTTCTTC	CASSLIATRSNEQFF
TRBV30	-	many	TRBJ2-3	TGTGCCTGGAGTGTACTGGCGCTGGATACGCAGTATTTT	CAWSVLALDTQYF
TRBV5-8	TRBD1	few	TRBJ1-1	TGTGCCAGCAGCACGGGACAGGGGGCCGCTGAAGCTTTCTTT	CASSTGQGAAEAFF
TRBV20-1	-	many	TRBJ1-1	TGCAGTGCTAGAGGGAGGGGGGCTATGAACACTGAAGCTTTCTTT	CSARGRGAMNTEAFF
TRBV28	-	many	TRBJ1-2	TGTGCCAGCAGTTTAACAGGGTCAAATCCCGGCTACACCTTC	CASSLTGSNPGYTF
TRBV27	-	many	TRBJ2-1	TGTGCCAGCAGTTTCCACGCAGGCCCCAATGAGCAGTTCTTC	CASSFHAGPNEQFF